This entry lists 14 T cell receptor beta chains sequenced from one sample in a study of human T cells and chemical hapten exposure. TCRdb called the RACE reads again in MiXCR, with one record for every CDR3 protein. This sample has 55,000 to 85,000 distinct CDR3 sequences; 9.8% occur once, and the top ten carry 3.3%. The time point denotes: patch test 1, 2 weeks after DPC sensitization. The treatment here: therapeutic diphenylcyclopropenone sensitization with weekly scalp DPC. The material sequenced was whole blood, taken in connection with sensitization to the hapten diphenylcyclopropenone (DPC). These receptors were taken from a woman aged 40 to 50 with alopecia areata. Some clones in this sample may be carry-over from other donors' samples.

This clonotype was found many times. V gene TRBV7-7 combines with J gene TRBJ2-1; possible D gene TRBD1, 5 bases. Trimming took 1 base from V and 5 from J, leaving 6 bases between them. Germline V gives CDR1 SSHAT, CDR2 FNYEAQ (reference sequence). This CDR3 has 13 residues. CDR3 sequence (DNA): TGTGCCAGCAGCTTAGGACAGAACAATGAGCAGTTCTTC. Translated, it gives CASSLGQNNEQFF.

This chain joins TRBV12-3 or TRBV12-4 and TRBJ1-2, with D unresolved. Trimming shortened V by 3 bases and J by 10 bases, and 18 bases separated the two germline ends. The CDR3 length is 14 residues. Written as DNA, the CDR3 is TGTGCCAGCAGTTTCTTGGGCGGCTTCGAGGACTACACCTTC. It codes for CASSFLGGFEDYTF.

This clonotype has at least ten counts. The V and J genes are TRBV4-2 and TRBJ2-7, with 7 bases identical to TRBD2. Germline V gene sequence: CDR1 LGHNA, CDR2 YNFKEQ. After removal of 4 bases from V and 6 bases from J, the junction contained 12 bases not matched to a gene. The CDR3 is 15 amino acids. CDR3 DNA sequence: TGTGCCAGCAGCCCCTCCGGGACTACCGACCGCGAGCAGTACTTC. Protein product: CASSPSGTTDREQYF.

This chain connects TRBV6-2 or TRBV6-3 to TRBJ2-7; D is undetermined. Germline V CDR1 and CDR2: MNHEY, SVGEGT. This CDR3 has 12 amino acids. V lost 2 bases and J 3 bases, leaving 5 bases between the germline ends. Here the CDR3 reads CASSYGVYEQYF. DNA of the CDR3: TGTGCCAGCAGTTACGGTGTCTACGAGCAGTACTTC.

This clonotype was seen a few times. The V and J genes are TRBV12-3 or TRBV12-4 and TRBJ1-1; D unclear. The V end lost 5 bases, the J end lost 5 bases, and 15 bases lay between the germline ends. CDR3 length: 14 residues. For the CDR3, the DNA is TGTGCCAGCAGTCCGTATGAGGGAAGTACTGAAGCTTTCTTT. It encodes CASSPYEGSTEAFF.

In this sample, this clonotype turned up many times. This chain links TRBV28 with TRBJ2-7; perhaps D is TRBD1 or TRBD2 (5 bases each). The CDR3 covers 12 residues. V was pared by 9 bases and J by 3 bases, with 12 bases between. Germline CDR1 reads MDHEN; CDR2 reads SYDVKM. This CDR3 reads CASAGTLYEQYF. The CDR3, as DNA: TGTGCCAGTGCCGGGACGCTCTACGAGCAGTACTTC. The full variable domain, with the rest looked up from reference TRBV28 and TRBJ2-7, is DVKVTQSSRYLVKRTGEKVFLECVQDMDHENMFWYRQDPGLGLRLIYFSYDVKMKEKGDIPEGYSVSREKKERFSLILESASTNQTSMYLCASAGTLYEQYFGPGTRLTVT.

This clonotype turned up a few times. Here the CDR3 DNA reads TGCGCCAGCAGCCAGGACACAGGGAGGGGATCACCCCTCCACTTT. Protein: CASSQDTGRGSPLHF. The rearrangement links TRBV4-3 to TRBJ1-6; D possibly corresponds to TRBD1 (6 bases). This CDR3 region has 15 residues. V was trimmed by 3 bases and J by 10 bases, leaving 16 bases between them. Per germline, CDR1 LGHNA and CDR2 YSLEER.

This clonotype has at least ten counts. The rearrangement joins TRBV5-1 to TRBJ1-5; 10 bases are shared with TRBD1. The CDR3 length is 15 residues. Looked up from germline, CDR1 is SGHRS and CDR2 is YFSETQ. J lost 5 bases, V lost 3 bases, and 5 bases had no gene match. The CDR3 sequence is CASSSTGGWDQPQHF. The DNA of the CDR3 is TGCGCCAGCAGCTCGACAGGGGGCTGGGATCAGCCCCAGCATTTT.

This clonotype was observed at least ten times. This chain uses TRBV2 with TRBJ1-4; no firm D call. Germline CDR1 SNHLY, CDR2 FYNNEI. The CDR3 has 14 residues. Trimming pared 6 bases from V and 8 bases from J, leaving 16 bases between. DNA for the CDR3: TGTGCCAGCAGAAAGGAGGGAGCTTACGAAAAACTGTTTTTT. Translated: CASRKEGAYEKLFF.

This chain uses TRBV3-1 with TRBJ2-2; possible D gene TRBD2, 5 bases. Germline V gives CDR1 LGHDT, CDR2 YNNKEL (reference sequence). This CDR3 is built from 16 residues. Trimming took off 4 bases at V and 4 bases at J, with 16 bases between the two ends. DNA of the CDR3: TGTGCCAGCAGCCGCATTACCATTGGGAGCACCGGGGAGCTGTTTTTT. Translated: CASSRITIGSTGELFF.

This clonotype was seen many times. The chain links TRBV4-2 to TRBJ2-1; tentatively, D is TRBD2 (5 bases). The CDR3 totals 13 residues. V lost 1 base and J 12 bases, leaving 13 bases between the germline ends. From germline, CDR1 is LGHNA and CDR2 YNFKEQ. The CDR3 here is CASSQGPRAGQFF. In DNA form, the CDR3 reads TGTGCCAGCAGCCAAGGGCCGCGGGCAGGGCAGTTCTTC.

The rearrangement links TRBV6-5 to TRBJ2-7; D may match TRBD1 or TRBD2 (5 bases each). The CDR3 sequence is 14 residues long. The germline V and J ends were trimmed by 2 bases and 7 bases, with 15 bases remaining between them. Germline CDR1 and CDR2: MNHEY and SVGAGI. The CDR3 nucleotides are TGTGCCAGCAGTTACGGCCCCGGGGCAGGTGAGCAGTACTTC. Its protein product is CASSYGPGAGEQYF.

This clonotype was found many times. V usage is TRBV6-6 and J usage is TRBJ2-7; possible D gene TRBD2, 6 bases. The CDR3 has 17 amino acids. Germline CDR1 and CDR2: MNHNY and SVGAGI (reference sequence). Trimming left V 2 bases short and J 0 bases short, with 17 bases between. CDR3 nucleotide sequence: TGTGCCAGCAGTTACCCCAGAGCTAGCGTCAACTCCTACGAGCAGTACTTC. Translating it yields CASSYPRASVNSYEQYF.

The V and J genes are TRBV7-2 and TRBJ2-7; D call uncertain. V gave up 0 bases and J gave up 7 bases, with 7 bases separating them. The CDR3 has 12 residues. The germline V gene has CDR1 SGHTA and CDR2 FQGNSA. The CDR3 DNA reads as TGTGCCAGCAGCTTAGCCGGAGTTGAGCAGTACTTC. Amino acids: CASSLAGVEQYF.